Presented here are 11 T cell receptor beta chains from one specimen sequenced in a study of vaccination and CD4 T cells after COVID-19. Sequencing of the DNA from cultured CD4+ T cells was carried out with the Oncomine TCR Beta short-read assay. MiXCR was run by TCRdb on the PCR reads, yielding one entry per CDR3 protein. The data show about 20,000 distinct CDR3 sequences, approximately 61% seen once. The treatment was: approximately nine-day PBMC culture with coronavirus spike peptide pools or control peptides (ViraFEST assay). These receptors lack a known antigen. The sequenced sample consisted of CD4+ T cells from blood, cultured in vitro. The receptors here all came from a human donor who had recovered from COVID-19.

This sequence joins TRBV11-2 and TRBJ2-7; TRBD1 matches 7 bases. The V gene's germline CDR1 is SGHAT and CDR2 FQNNGV. The ends lost 1 base at V and 3 bases at J; junction bases unmatched: 6. CDR3 length: 15 residues. The CDR3 spells CASSLVQGVLYEQYF. Written as DNA, the CDR3 is TGTGCCAGCAGCTTAGTCCAGGGGGTACTCTACGAGCAGTACTTC.

The chain carries TRBV28 and TRBJ1-5, with D tentatively TRBD1 (5 bases). V lost 7 bases and J 4 bases, leaving 23 bases between the germline ends. CDR3 size: 17 residues. Germline CDR1 is MDHEN and CDR2 is SYDVKM. CDR3 nucleotides: TGTGCCAGCACCCTTAGAGTGGTGGGACTTACGAATCAGCCCCAGCATTTT. Protein sequence: CASTLRVVGLTNQPQHF.

The CDR3 loop reads CSASPKGQEDTEAFF. CDR3 nucleotide sequence: TGCAGTGCTAGCCCCAAAGGACAGGAGGACACTGAAGCTTTCTTT. The chain links TRBV20-1 to TRBJ1-1; TRBD1 matches at 7 bases. The CDR3 length is 15 residues. The V gene's germline CDR1 is DFQATT and CDR2 SNEGSKA (reference sequence). The V segment lost 3 bases and the J segment 3 bases; nucleotides outside the gene matches: 10.

The chain employs TRBV24-1 and TRBJ1-2; D may be TRBD1 (5 bases). V shed 5 bases and J shed 4 bases, with 13 bases lying between them. The CDR3 has 14 residues. Germline CDR1 and CDR2: KGHDR and SFDVKD. CDR3 sequence: CATSGQDTSYGYTF. DNA for the CDR3: TGTGCCACCAGTGGTCAGGACACAAGCTATGGCTACACCTTC.

The genes are TRBV5-1 and TRBJ1-1; no definite D call. The CDR3 has 13 amino acids. V shed 0 bases and J shed 4 bases, with 7 bases lying between them. Germline lookup yields CDR1 SGHRS and CDR2 YFSETQ. The CDR3 loop is CASSLAGITEAFF. Here the CDR3 DNA reads TGCGCCAGCAGCTTGGCCGGGATCACTGAAGCTTTCTTT. Full variable domain (outside the CDR3, taken from reference TRBV5-1 and TRBJ1-1): KAGVTQTPRYLIKTRGQQVTLSCSPISGHRSVSWYQQTPGQGLQFLFEYFSETQRNKGNFPGRFSGRQFSNSRSEMNVSTLELGDSALYLCASSLAGITEAFFGQGTRLTVV.

In this sample, this clonotype turned up a few times. The chain employs TRBV20-1 and TRBJ2-2; 7 bases are shared with TRBD1. CDR3 length: 15 amino acids. The ends lost 6 bases at V and 0 bases at J; junction bases unmatched: 7. The germline CDR1 and CDR2 sequences are DFQATT and SNEGSKA (reference sequence). The CDR3 is CSAAGDSSNTGELFF. The DNA for the CDR3 is TGCAGTGCCGCTGGGGACAGTTCGAACACCGGGGAGCTGTTTTTT.

The table lists this clonotype with a few counts. The chain employs TRBV2 and TRBJ1-6; D gene ambiguous. Germline-derived CDR1 and CDR2 are SNHLY and FYNNEI. V dropped 11 bases and J dropped 6 bases, with 11 bases sitting between them. The CDR3 sequence is 12 residues long. CDR3: CASLGFNSPLHF. The CDR3, as DNA: TGTGCCTCTTTGGGCTTTAATTCACCCCTCCACTTT.

The chain employs TRBV19 and TRBJ2-2; TRBD1 agrees at 7 bases. The CDR3 runs 14 residues. V lost 9 bases, J lost 4 bases, and 8 bases stayed unmatched. Germline CDR1 is LNHDA and CDR2 is SQIVND (reference sequence). CDR3 residues: CARGQHFGTGELFF. CDR3 nucleotide sequence: TGTGCCAGGGGACAGCATTTCGGCACCGGGGAGCTGTTTTTT. The full variable domain, with the rest looked up from reference TRBV19 and TRBJ2-2, is DGGITQSPKYLFRKEGQNVTLSCEQNLNHDAMYWYRQDPGQGLRLIYYSQIVNDFQKGDIAEGYSVSREKKESFPLTVTSAQKNPTAFYLCARGQHFGTGELFFGEGSRLTVL.

The chain carries TRBV25-1 and TRBJ1-3, with D tentatively TRBD1 (5 bases). Germline V gives CDR1 MGHDK, CDR2 SYGVNS. The CDR3 runs 16 residues. The V and J ends lost 1 base and 1 base respectively, with 11 bases between them. The CDR3: CASSEFRGESGNTIYF. As DNA, the CDR3 is TGTGCCAGCAGTGAATTCCGGGGCGAATCTGGAAACACCATATATTTT.

A few counts support this clonotype. V gene TRBV15 combines with J gene TRBJ1-5; 7 nucleotides align to TRBD1. Germline values: CDR1 LNHNV, CDR2 YYDKDF (reference sequence). V shed 8 bases, J shed 1 base, and the junction held 5 bases outside the gene matches. CDR3 size: 14 residues. As DNA, the CDR3 is TGTGCCACCGGAGCGACAGGGAGCAATCAGCCCCAGCATTTT. This encodes CATGATGSNQPQHF.

The V call is TRBV2, the J call TRBJ1-2; D is unclear. The V end lost 4 bases, the J end lost 4 bases, and 10 bases lay between the germline ends. Germline loops: CDR1 SNHLY, CDR2 FYNNEI. The CDR3 is made up of 13 amino acids. CDR3 residues: CASSGETVYGYTF. The CDR3 DNA follows: TGTGCCAGCAGTGGAGAGACGGTCTATGGCTACACCTTC.